Listed here are 14 T cell receptor beta chains from one sample, sequenced in a study of T cell responses to AZD1222 COVID-19 vaccine. Assay: immunoSEQ multiplex PCR; the TCRdb copy retains only in-frame clones and omits some. This sample has 130,000 or so clones, with about nine tenths found just once. The source material was peripheral blood, sampled on day 0 of AZD1222 vaccination. These receptors all stem from an adult in good health.

This clone was seen a single time. J is TRBJ1-5 and V is TRBV7-6, with a possible D match to TRBD1 (5 bases). The CDR3 spans 15 residues. Germline lookup yields CDR1 SGHVS and CDR2 FNYEAQ. V gave up 5 bases and J gave up 3 bases, with 14 bases separating them. In nucleotides, the CDR3 is TGTGCCAGCAGCCCGGGGCCAGTCCTCAATCAGCCCCAGCATTTT. Its translation is CASSPGPVLNQPQHF.

V is TRBV7-9 and J is TRBJ1-5, with a possible D match to TRBD1 (5 bases). Germline-derived CDR1 and CDR2 are SEHNR and FQNEAQ (reference sequence). The CDR3 extends over 15 amino acids. V lost 1 base to trimming and J lost 9 bases, with 16 bases between them. Here the CDR3 DNA reads TGTGCCAGCAGCTTAGAGACGGGGGGGTTGATGCCCCAGCATTTT. Protein product: CASSLETGGLMPQHF.

The chain has TRBV3-1 (or the pseudogene TRBV3-2) and TRBJ2-7; 12 bases fit TRBD2. CDR3 length: 15 residues. CDR1 is LGHDT, CDR2 YNNKEL, per germline (reference sequence). The V and J ends lost 5 bases and 6 bases, in that order; junction bases with no gene match: 8. CDR3 sequence: CASSSRTSGVSEQYF. The CDR3 coding sequence is TGTGCCAGCAGCTCAAGGACTAGCGGGGTATCCGAGCAGTACTTC.

The rearrangement joins TRBV4-2 to TRBJ1-6; TRBD1 aligns across 7 bases. The V segment lost 4 bases and the J segment 8 bases; nucleotides outside the gene matches: 8. Germline V lookup: CDR1 LGHNA, CDR2 YNFKEQ. This CDR3 has 15 amino acids. The CDR3 here is CASSRGQDGYSPLHF. DNA of the CDR3: TGTGCCAGCAGCCGCGGACAGGATGGTTATTCACCCCTCCACTTT.

J is TRBJ2-4 and V is TRBV6-2 or TRBV6-3, with TRBD2 identical over 7 bases. CDR1 is MNHEY, CDR2 SVGEGT, per germline. V shed 0 bases and J 0 bases; nucleotides not matched to a gene: 11. This CDR3 contains 19 residues. CDR3 residues: CASSYSGSPGGIAKNIQYF. The CDR3 nucleotides are TGTGCCAGCAGTTACTCGGGTAGCCCGGGAGGAATAGCCAAAAACATTCAGTACTTC.

This clone was picked up one time. The chain couples TRBV18 to TRBJ1-5; D not certain. Germline V gene data show CDR1 as KGHSH and CDR2 as LQKENI. V lost 3 bases, J lost 4 bases, and 10 bases lay in between. The CDR3 length is 14 residues. CDR3 sequence reads: CASSPGSRNQPQHF. In DNA, the CDR3 is TGTGCCAGCTCACCGGGGTCCAGAAATCAGCCCCAGCATTTT.

The chain employs TRBV11-3 and TRBJ2-2, with TRBD2 as a possible D gene (7 bases). The germline V gene encodes CDR1 SGHNT and CDR2 YENEEA. The V and J ends lost 0 bases and 2 bases respectively, with 13 bases between them. The CDR3 loop spans 17 amino acids. The CDR3 loop reads CASSLDLGGANTGELFF. CDR3 nucleotides: TGTGCCAGCAGCTTAGATCTTGGGGGGGCTAACACCGGGGAGCTGTTTTTT. Full variable domain (missing parts from reference TRBV11-3 and TRBJ2-2): EAGVVQSPRYKIIEKKQPVAFWCNPISGHNTLYWYLQNLGQGPELLIRYENEEAVDDSQLPKDRFSAERLKGVDSTLKIQPAELGDSAVYLCASSLDLGGANTGELFFGEGSRLTVL.

The V call is TRBV13, the J call TRBJ1-5; D is unclear. The CDR3 is 15 residues long. Germline assignment: CDR1 PRHDT and CDR2 FYEKMQ (reference sequence). The V and J ends lost 0 bases and 4 bases respectively, with 10 bases between them. CDR3 DNA: TGTGCCAGCAGCTTAGGACAGCTCCAGAATCAGCCCCAGCATTTT. This sequence encodes CASSLGQLQNQPQHF.

CDR3 residues: CASSPRRAGAYGYTF. The CDR3, as DNA: TGTGCCAGCAGCCCCAGGCGCGCGGGGGCCTATGGCTACACCTTC. The chain is built from TRBV5-5 and TRBJ1-2, with D possibly matching TRBD1 (6 bases). The CDR3 consists of 15 residues. The ends were cut back, 4 bases at V and 4 bases at J, with 17 bases in the middle. Germline V gene lookup returns CDR1 SGHKS and CDR2 YYEKEE (reference sequence).

The CDR3 region is CASSAFGQGDEQYF. The CDR3 DNA follows: TGTGCCAGCAGCGCATTCGGACAGGGGGACGAGCAGTACTTC. The rearrangement links TRBV9 to TRBJ2-7, with TRBD1 matching over 10 bases. This CDR3 spans 14 amino acids. Germline V gene data show CDR1 as SGDLS and CDR2 as YYNGEE. J was trimmed by 5 bases and V by 3 bases; bases with no gene match: 5.

This chain links TRBV27 with TRBJ2-7; TRBD1 matches 7 bases. Germline lookup yields CDR1 MNHEY and CDR2 SMNVEV (reference sequence). This CDR3 is built from 15 residues. With 5 bases clipped from V and 3 bases from J, the junction kept 10 bases outside the gene matches. This CDR3 is CASSLRAGTVYEQYF. In nucleotides, the CDR3 is TGTGCCAGCAGTCTCAGGGCCGGGACAGTCTACGAGCAGTACTTC.

This clone was seen only once. The V gene is TRBV28, the J gene TRBJ1-4; 8 positions match TRBD1. Germline CDR1 MDHEN, CDR2 SYDVKM. This CDR3 has 15 amino acids. With 6 bases clipped from V and 8 bases from J, the junction kept 11 bases outside the gene matches. CDR3 amino acids: CASRSTGGWGEKLFF. CDR3 DNA: TGTGCCAGCAGATCCACAGGGGGGTGGGGAGAAAAACTGTTTTTT.

The chain uses TRBV24-1 and TRBJ2-5; TRBD1 is a possible D gene (5 bases). V lost 0 bases and J 4 bases, leaving 11 bases between the germline ends. The CDR3 sequence is 15 residues long. Germline CDR1 is KGHDR and CDR2 is SFDVKD. This CDR3 is CATSDLGRAGETQYF. The CDR3 DNA sequence: TGTGCCACCAGTGATTTGGGCAGGGCCGGAGAGACCCAGTACTTC.

The CDR3 protein is CASSSPTGTDYYEQYF. The CDR3 coding sequence is TGTGCCAGCAGTTCTCCCACCGGGACTGATTACTACGAGCAGTACTTC. The V call is TRBV6-5, the J call TRBJ2-7; tentatively, D is TRBD2 (6 bases). The CDR3 is made up of 16 amino acids. CDR1 is MNHEY, CDR2 SVGAGI, per germline. Trimming cost V 4 bases and J 3 bases, with 19 bases left between them.